This T cell receptor beta chain originates from a study of blood T cell repertoires in COVID-19. V shed 8 bases and J shed 1 base, with 23 bases lying between them. This CDR3 spans 17 amino acids. Germline CDR1 MDHEN, CDR2 SYDVKM. TCRdb's table, derived via immunoSEQ multiplex PCR, lists solely in-frame clones and lacks some. The data contain roughly 70,000 clones, 87% of them seen just once; the ten biggest clones take up 15% to 20%. This clone was observed a few times. This chain connects TRBV28 to TRBJ1-1, with unresolved D. The TCR originated in a woman at least 80 years old with acute or convalescent COVID-19. Specimen: peripheral blood. CDR3 residues: CASGLLQVSFANTEAFF. CDR3 DNA: TGTGCCAGCGGCTTACTTCAGGTGAGCTTCGCGAACACTGAAGCTTTCTTT.